The present entry profiles one T cell receptor beta chain with its context. This record belongs to a study of OX40 agonist ivuxolimab in advanced cancers. Only in-frame clones appear in the TCRdb table, and some are missing; sequencing was by immunoSEQ multiplex PCR. This repertoire shows roughly 80,000 clones, more than 75% found once; its top ten account for 0.32%. This sequence was found in an adult with an advanced solid tumor such as melanoma, head and neck, liver or kidney cancer. Sequenced material: CD4+ or CD8+ T cells sorted from blood, taken in a trial of the OX40 agonist ivuxolimab.

CDR3 coding DNA: TGTGCCAGCAGCTTAACAAACCAAAATCAGCCCCAGCATTTT. It yields the protein CASSLTNQNQPQHF. The chain links TRBV7-8 to TRBJ1-5; D is uncertain. Germline values: CDR1 SGHVS, CDR2 FQNEAQ. The CDR3 loop spans 14 amino acids. V gave up 2 bases and J gave up 4 bases, with 9 bases separating them.